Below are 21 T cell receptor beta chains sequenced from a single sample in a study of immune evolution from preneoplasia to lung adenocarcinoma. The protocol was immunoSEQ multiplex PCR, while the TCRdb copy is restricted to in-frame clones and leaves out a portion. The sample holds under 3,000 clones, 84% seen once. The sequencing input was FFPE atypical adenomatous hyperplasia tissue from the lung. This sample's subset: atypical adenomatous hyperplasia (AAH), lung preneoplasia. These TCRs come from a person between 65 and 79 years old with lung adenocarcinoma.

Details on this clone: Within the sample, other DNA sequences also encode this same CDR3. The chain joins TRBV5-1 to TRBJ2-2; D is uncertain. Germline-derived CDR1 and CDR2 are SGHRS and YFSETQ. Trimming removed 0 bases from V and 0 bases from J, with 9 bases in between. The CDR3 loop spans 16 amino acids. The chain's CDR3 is CASSLGALANTGELFF. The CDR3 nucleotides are TGCGCCAGCAGCTTGGGCGCCCTAGCGAACACCGGGGAGCTGTTTTTT.

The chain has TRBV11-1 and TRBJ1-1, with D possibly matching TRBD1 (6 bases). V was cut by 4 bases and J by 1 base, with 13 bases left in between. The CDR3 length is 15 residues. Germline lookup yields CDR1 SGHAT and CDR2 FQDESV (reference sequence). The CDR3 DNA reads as TGTGCCAGCAGCTCAGTACAGGGAGCGAACACTGAAGCTTTCTTT. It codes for CASSSVQGANTEAFF.

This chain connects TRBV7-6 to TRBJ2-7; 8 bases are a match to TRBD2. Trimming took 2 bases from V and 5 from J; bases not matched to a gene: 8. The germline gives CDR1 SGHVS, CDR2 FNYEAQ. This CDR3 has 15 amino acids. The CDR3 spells CASSLSGGQINEQYF. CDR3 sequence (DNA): TGTGCCAGCAGCTTAAGCGGGGGTCAAATCAACGAGCAGTACTTC.

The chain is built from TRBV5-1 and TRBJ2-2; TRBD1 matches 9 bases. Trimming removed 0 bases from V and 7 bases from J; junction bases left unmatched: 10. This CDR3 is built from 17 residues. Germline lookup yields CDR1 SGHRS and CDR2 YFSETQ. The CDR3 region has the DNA TGCGCCAGCAGCTTGGCTAAGGGACAGGGAAGCAACGGGGAGCTGTTTTTT. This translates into CASSLAKGQGSNGELFF.

The CDR3 DNA is TGTGCCAGCAGTGGACAGGGGCGAAACTATGGCTACACCTTC. Its protein product is CASSGQGRNYGYTF. This rearrangement joins TRBV6-1 to TRBJ1-2, with 8 bases that match TRBD1. Germline CDR1 MNHNS, CDR2 SASEGT. The ends lost 4 bases at V and 2 bases at J; junction bases unmatched: 3. This CDR3 is 14 amino acids long.

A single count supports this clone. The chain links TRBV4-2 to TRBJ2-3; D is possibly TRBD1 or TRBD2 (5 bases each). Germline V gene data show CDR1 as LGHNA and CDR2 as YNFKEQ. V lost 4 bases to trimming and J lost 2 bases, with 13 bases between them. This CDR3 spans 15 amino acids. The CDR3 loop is CASSLKGTHTDTQYF. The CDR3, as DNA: TGTGCCAGCAGCCTTAAGGGGACCCACACAGATACGCAGTATTTT.

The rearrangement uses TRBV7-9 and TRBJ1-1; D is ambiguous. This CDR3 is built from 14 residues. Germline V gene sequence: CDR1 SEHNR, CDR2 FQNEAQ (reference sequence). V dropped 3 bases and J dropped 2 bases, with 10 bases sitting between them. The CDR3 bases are TGTGCCAGCAGCTTCCCGAGCCCAAACACTGAAGCTTTCTTT. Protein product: CASSFPSPNTEAFF.

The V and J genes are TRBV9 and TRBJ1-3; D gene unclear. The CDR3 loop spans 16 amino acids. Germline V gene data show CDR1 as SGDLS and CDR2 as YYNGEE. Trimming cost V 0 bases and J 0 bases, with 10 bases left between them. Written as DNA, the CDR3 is TGTGCCAGCAGCGTAGATAACCGAATCTCTGGAAACACCATATATTTT. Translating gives CASSVDNRISGNTIYF.

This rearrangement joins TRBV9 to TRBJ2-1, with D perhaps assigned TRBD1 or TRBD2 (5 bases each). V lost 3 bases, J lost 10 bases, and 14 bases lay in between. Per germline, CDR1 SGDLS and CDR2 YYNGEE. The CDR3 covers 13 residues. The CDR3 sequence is CASSASWDGEQFF. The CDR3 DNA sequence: TGTGCCAGCAGCGCTAGTTGGGACGGCGAGCAGTTCTTC.

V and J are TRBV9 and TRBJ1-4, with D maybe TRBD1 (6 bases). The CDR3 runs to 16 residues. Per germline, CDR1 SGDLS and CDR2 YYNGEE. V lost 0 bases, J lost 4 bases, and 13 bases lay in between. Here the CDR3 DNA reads TGTGCCAGCAGCGTAGGTCAGGGCAGGGGTAATGAAAAACTGTTTTTT. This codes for CASSVGQGRGNEKLFF.

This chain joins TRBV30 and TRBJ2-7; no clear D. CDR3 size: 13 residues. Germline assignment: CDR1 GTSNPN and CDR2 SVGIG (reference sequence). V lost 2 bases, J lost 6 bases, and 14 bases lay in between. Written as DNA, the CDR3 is TGTGCCTGGAGTAAAGCCCCTAGTGGCGAGCAGTACTTC. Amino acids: CAWSKAPSGEQYF.

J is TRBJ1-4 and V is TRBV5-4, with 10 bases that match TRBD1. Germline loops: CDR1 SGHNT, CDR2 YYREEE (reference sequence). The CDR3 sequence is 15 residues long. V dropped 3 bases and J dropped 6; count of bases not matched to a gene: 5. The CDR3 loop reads CASSYSGTGDEKLFF. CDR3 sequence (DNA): TGTGCCAGCAGCTACTCCGGGACAGGGGATGAAAAACTGTTTTTT.

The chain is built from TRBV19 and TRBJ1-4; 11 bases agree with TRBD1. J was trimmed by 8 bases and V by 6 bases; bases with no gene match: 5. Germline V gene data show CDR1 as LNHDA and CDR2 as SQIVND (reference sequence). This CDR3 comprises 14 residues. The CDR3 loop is CASRQDRGHEKLFF. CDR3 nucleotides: TGTGCCAGTAGACAGGACAGGGGGCACGAAAAACTGTTTTTT.

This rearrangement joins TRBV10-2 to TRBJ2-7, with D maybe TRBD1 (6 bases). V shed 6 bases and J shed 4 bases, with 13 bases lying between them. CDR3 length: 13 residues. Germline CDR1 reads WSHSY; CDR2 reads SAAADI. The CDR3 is CASSATDSYEQYF. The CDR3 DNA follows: TGCGCCAGCAGCGCAACGGACAGTTACGAGCAGTACTTC.

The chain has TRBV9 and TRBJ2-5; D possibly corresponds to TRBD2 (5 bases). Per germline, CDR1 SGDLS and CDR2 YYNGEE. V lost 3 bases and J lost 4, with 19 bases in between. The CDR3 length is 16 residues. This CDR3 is CASSASHTSAGETQYF. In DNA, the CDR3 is TGTGCCAGCAGCGCGTCCCATACTTCCGCGGGAGAGACCCAGTACTTC.

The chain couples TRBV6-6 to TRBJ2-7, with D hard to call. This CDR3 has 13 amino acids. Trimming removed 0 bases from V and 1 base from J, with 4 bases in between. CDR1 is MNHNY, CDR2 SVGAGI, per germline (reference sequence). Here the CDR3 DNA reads TGTGCCAGCAGTTACTCTCGGTCCTACGAGCAGTACTTC. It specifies CASSYSRSYEQYF.

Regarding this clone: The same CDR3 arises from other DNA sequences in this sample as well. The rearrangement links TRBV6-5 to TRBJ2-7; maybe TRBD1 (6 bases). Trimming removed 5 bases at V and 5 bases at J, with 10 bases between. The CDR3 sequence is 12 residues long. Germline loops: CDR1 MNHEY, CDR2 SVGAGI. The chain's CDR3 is CASSAHRDEQYF. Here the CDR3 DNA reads TGTGCCAGCAGTGCTCACAGGGACGAGCAGTACTTC.

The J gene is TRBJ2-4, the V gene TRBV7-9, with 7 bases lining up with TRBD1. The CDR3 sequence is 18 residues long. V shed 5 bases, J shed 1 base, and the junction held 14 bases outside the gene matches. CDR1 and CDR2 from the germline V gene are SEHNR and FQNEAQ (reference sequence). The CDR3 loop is CASSPLWGQGEAKNIQYF. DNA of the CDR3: TGTGCCAGCAGCCCCTTGTGGGGTCAGGGGGAGGCCAAAAACATTCAGTACTTC.

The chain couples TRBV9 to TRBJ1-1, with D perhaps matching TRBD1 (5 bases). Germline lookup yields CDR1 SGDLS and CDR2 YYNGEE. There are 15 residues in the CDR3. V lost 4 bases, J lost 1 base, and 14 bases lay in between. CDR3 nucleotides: TGTGCCAGCAGCCCGCGGGGGGAGACGAACACTGAAGCTTTCTTT. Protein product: CASSPRGETNTEAFF. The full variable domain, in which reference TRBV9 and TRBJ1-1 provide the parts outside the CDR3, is DSGVTQTPKHLITATGQRVTLRCSPRSGDLSVYWYQQSLDQGLQFLIQYYNGEERAKGNILERFSAQQFPDLHSELNLSSLELGDSALYFCASSPRGETNTEAFFGQGTRLTVV.

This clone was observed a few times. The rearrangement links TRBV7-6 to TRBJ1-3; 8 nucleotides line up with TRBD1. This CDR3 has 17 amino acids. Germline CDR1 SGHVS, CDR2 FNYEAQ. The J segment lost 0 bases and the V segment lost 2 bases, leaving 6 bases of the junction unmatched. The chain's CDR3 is CASSLFQGASSGNTIYF. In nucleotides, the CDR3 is TGTGCCAGCAGCTTATTCCAGGGGGCGAGCTCTGGAAACACCATATATTTT. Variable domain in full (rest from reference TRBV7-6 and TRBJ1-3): GAGVSQSPRYKVTKRGQDVALRCDPISGHVSLYWYRQALGQGPEFLTYFNYEAQQDKSGLPNDRFSAERPEGSISTLTIQRTEQRDSAMYRCASSLFQGASSGNTIYFGEGSWLTVV.

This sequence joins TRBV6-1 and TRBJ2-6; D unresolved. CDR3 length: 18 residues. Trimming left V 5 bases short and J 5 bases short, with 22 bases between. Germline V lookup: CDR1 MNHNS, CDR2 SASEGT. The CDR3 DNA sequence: TGTGCCAGCAGTAAAGATGTCTCTATACAAAGTCGGGCCAACGTCCTGACTTTC. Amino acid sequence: CASSKDVSIQSRANVLTF.